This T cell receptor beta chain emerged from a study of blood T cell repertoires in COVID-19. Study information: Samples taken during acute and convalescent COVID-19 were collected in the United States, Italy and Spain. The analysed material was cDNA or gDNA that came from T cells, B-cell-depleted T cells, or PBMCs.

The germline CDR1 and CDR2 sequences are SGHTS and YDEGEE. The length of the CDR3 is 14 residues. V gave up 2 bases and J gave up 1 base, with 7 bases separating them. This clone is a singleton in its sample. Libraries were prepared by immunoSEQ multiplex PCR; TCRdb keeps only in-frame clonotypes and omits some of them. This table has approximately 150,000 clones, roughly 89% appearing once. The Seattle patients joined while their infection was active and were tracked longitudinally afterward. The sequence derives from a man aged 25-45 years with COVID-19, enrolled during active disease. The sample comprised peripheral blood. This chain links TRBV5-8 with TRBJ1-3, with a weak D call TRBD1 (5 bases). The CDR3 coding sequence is TGTGCCAGCAGCTTAGGGGTATCTGGAAACACCATATATTTT. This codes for CASSLGVSGNTIYF. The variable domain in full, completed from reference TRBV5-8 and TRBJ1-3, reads EAGVTQSPTHLIKTRGQQATLRCSPISGHTSVYWYQQALGLGLQFLLWYDEGEERNRGNFPPRFSGRQFPNYSSELNVNALELEDSALYLCASSLGVSGNTIYFGEGSWLTVV.